This T cell receptor beta chain was sequenced during a study of blood T cell repertoires in COVID-19. Some clones are missing from TCRdb's copy, which holds only in-frame ones; the method was immunoSEQ multiplex PCR. This table holds some 350,000 clones, roughly 84% found once. V lost 5 bases, J lost 5 bases, and 17 bases lay in between. The CDR3 consists of 15 residues. Germline V gene lookup returns CDR1 SGHRS and CDR2 YFSETQ. Two negative PCRs, clearance, or symptom resolution characterized the recovered Cohort 3 donors. Source material: PBMCs or T cells enriched from blood (not recorded which). This chain links TRBV5-1 with TRBJ1-5; possibly TRBD1 for D (5 bases). This TCR came from a woman in her twenties or thirties who had recovered from COVID-19. The CDR3 protein is CASSYLGGSDQPQHF. The DNA of the CDR3 is TGCGCCAGCAGTTACCTTGGGGGGAGCGATCAGCCCCAGCATTTT.